One sample yielded the 5 T cell receptor beta chains listed below, sequenced in a study of blood T cell repertoires in COVID-19. Sequencing used immunoSEQ multiplex PCR; TCRdb keeps in-frame clones, though not all of them. The sample has approximately 81,000 clones, about nine tenths seen once; the top ten hold about 2%. The sample consisted of peripheral blood. Receptors were obtained from a woman in her 50s in a cohort sampled during active COVID-19.

The chain combines TRBV4-2 with TRBJ1-2, with D unresolved. The CDR3 consists of 15 residues. CDR1 is LGHNA and CDR2 is YNFKEQ in the germline V gene. The V and J ends lost 0 bases and 4 bases respectively, with 12 bases between them. The CDR3 spells CASSQEATETYGYTF. CDR3 DNA: TGTGCCAGCAGCCAAGAGGCTACAGAGACCTATGGCTACACCTTC.

The chain uses TRBV7-8 and TRBJ1-1, with D hard to call. CDR1 is SGHVS and CDR2 is FQNEAQ in the germline V gene. The CDR3 length is 15 residues. V lost 3 bases and J lost 2, with 13 bases in between. The CDR3, as DNA: TGTGCCAGCAGCTTTTCGTATCGAGGAAACACTGAAGCTTTCTTT. This translates into CASSFSYRGNTEAFF. The variable domain in full, completed from reference TRBV7-8 and TRBJ1-1, reads GAGVSQSPRYKVAKRGQDVALRCDPISGHVSLFWYQQALGQGPEFLTYFQNEAQLDKSGLPSDRFFAERPEGSVSTLKIQRTQQEDSAVYLCASSFSYRGNTEAFFGQGTRLTVV.

The rearrangement links TRBV24-1 to TRBJ1-1, with 9 bases lining up with TRBD1. V gave up 3 bases and J gave up 2 bases; unmatched junction bases: 3. Germline CDR1 is KGHDR and CDR2 is SFDVKD. The CDR3 has 15 amino acids. In nucleotides, the CDR3 is TGTGCCACCAGTGATCCGGGACAGGGCAACACTGAAGCTTTCTTT. It codes for CATSDPGQGNTEAFF.

The V gene is TRBV4-1, the J gene TRBJ1-2; 9 bases map to TRBD1. The CDR3 runs 16 residues. With V trimmed by 1 base and J by 3 bases, 6 bases remained unmatched. Germline V lookup: CDR1 MGHRA, CDR2 YSYEKL. The CDR3 DNA is TGCGCCAGCAGCCAAGGGGACAGGGTAATATACTATGGCTACACCTTC. Translating it yields CASSQGDRVIYYGYTF.

As to this clone: A read error may account for a junction end that differs from germline. The V and J genes are TRBV4-2 and TRBJ2-3; perhaps TRBD1 as D (6 bases). Germline loops: CDR1 LGHNA, CDR2 YNFKEQ. This CDR3 comprises 17 residues. The DNA for the CDR3 is TGTGCCAGCAGTCAAGTAGGGGGAGTCGGCGGTCCAGATACGCAGTATTTT. It specifies CASSQVGGVGGPDTQYF.